Listed here are 14 T cell receptor beta chains from one sample, sequenced in a study of monozygotic twins with inflammatory bowel disease. TCRdb processed the 5' RACE reads again and assigns one entry to each CDR3 protein, with no DNA. The sample shows over 150,000 distinct CDR3 sequences, and 2% to 2.5% sits with its ten largest clones. Source material: blood. The receptors here all came from a human donor with ulcerative colitis or Crohn's disease, or a healthy co-twin of an affected twin (not recorded which).

The chain uses TRBV15 and TRBJ2-1; absent DNA, TCRdb's TRBD2 call cannot be checked. This CDR3 has 13 residues. Germline assignment: CDR1 LNHNV and CDR2 YYDKDF (reference sequence). The CDR3 here is CATAGTRYNEQFF.

The chain is built from TRBV7-2 and TRBJ2-7; absent DNA, TCRdb's TRBD1 call cannot be checked. From germline, CDR1 is SGHTA and CDR2 FQGNSA. This CDR3 has 17 amino acids. This chain's CDR3 is CASSLSGSVYGNYEQYF. Complete variable domain (other parts from reference TRBV7-2 and TRBJ2-7): GAGVSQSPSNKVTEKGKDVELRCDPISGHTALYWYRQSLGQGLEFLIYFQGNSAPDKSGLPSDRFSAERTGGSVSTLTIQRTQQEDSAVYLCASSLSGSVYGNYEQYFGPGTRLTVT.

This chain connects TRBV19 to TRBJ2-1; TCRdb names TRBD1, which stays unverified in the absence of DNA. Germline V gene lookup returns CDR1 LNHDA and CDR2 SQIVND (reference sequence). This CDR3 region has 15 residues. CDR3 residues: CASSNTGGGYNEQFF.

CDR3: CAITVAPSTGGGYTF. The chain uses TRBV10-3 and TRBJ1-2; TCRdb gives TRBD1 as the D gene, but with no DNA this cannot be confirmed. Germline V CDR1 and CDR2: ENHRY, SYGVKD. The CDR3 length is 15 residues.

The chain employs TRBV7-8 and TRBJ1-1; there is no DNA to check the TCRdb D call of TRBD1. The CDR3 contains 14 residues. Germline V gene lookup returns CDR1 SGHVS and CDR2 FQNEAQ. CDR3 in amino acids: CASSLVQGNTEAFF.

The V gene is TRBV20-1, the J gene TRBJ1-1; checking the TCRdb D call of TRBD1 is not possible without DNA. CDR1 is DFQATT and CDR2 is SNEGSKA in the germline V gene (reference sequence). The length of the CDR3 is 14 residues. The CDR3 sequence: CSAKRTGGGTEAFF.

V gene TRBV27 combines with J gene TRBJ2-4. Per germline, CDR1 MNHEY and CDR2 SMNVEV (reference sequence). This CDR3 comprises 17 residues. The CDR3 loop is CASRLRSGPTAKNIQYF.

The rearrangement uses TRBV20-1 and TRBJ2-1; the TRBD2 assignment by TCRdb is unverifiable without DNA. The CDR3 is made up of 15 amino acids. Germline V gives CDR1 DFQATT, CDR2 SNEGSKA (reference sequence). The CDR3 is CSARGGGRPYNEQFF.

The chain joins TRBV5-1 to TRBJ2-1; TCRdb picks TRBD1, but there is no DNA to check that call. This CDR3 is built from 17 residues. Germline lookup yields CDR1 SGHRS and CDR2 YFSETQ. CDR3 region: CASSGPGLQSSYNEQFF.

The V call is TRBV5-1, the J call TRBJ2-2. From germline, CDR1 is SGHRS and CDR2 YFSETQ. The CDR3 totals 12 residues. This chain's CDR3 is CASSDGTGELFF. The variable domain in full, with the rest retrieved from reference TRBV5-1 and TRBJ2-2, is KAGVTQTPRYLIKTRGQQVTLSCSPISGHRSVSWYQQTPGQGLQFLFEYFSETQRNKGNFPGRFSGRQFSNSRSEMNVSTLELGDSALYLCASSDGTGELFFGEGSRLTVL.

The chain couples TRBV7-2 to TRBJ2-7. The CDR3 sequence is 14 residues long. Per germline, CDR1 SGHTA and CDR2 FQGNSA. The CDR3: CASSLAPSSYEQYF. The complete variable domain, with remaining parts taken from reference TRBV7-2 and TRBJ2-7, reads GAGVSQSPSNKVTEKGKDVELRCDPISGHTALYWYRQSLGQGLEFLIYFQGNSAPDKSGLPSDRFSAERTGGSVSTLTIQRTQQEDSAVYLCASSLAPSSYEQYFGPGTRLTVT.

The chain employs TRBV29-1 and TRBJ2-2. Germline V gene data show CDR1 as SQVTM and CDR2 as ANQGSEA. The CDR3 extends over 13 amino acids. CDR3 in amino acids: CSVTFLGIGELFF.

The chain has TRBV7-8 and TRBJ1-1. CDR1 is SGHVS and CDR2 is FQNEAQ in the germline V gene. CDR3 length: 14 amino acids. This chain's CDR3 is CASSLAMVWTEAFF.

CDR3 residues: CASSLEGVYNKQFF. The chain is built from TRBV5-1 and TRBJ2-1. Germline CDR1 is SGHRS and CDR2 is YFSETQ. The CDR3 is 14 amino acids.